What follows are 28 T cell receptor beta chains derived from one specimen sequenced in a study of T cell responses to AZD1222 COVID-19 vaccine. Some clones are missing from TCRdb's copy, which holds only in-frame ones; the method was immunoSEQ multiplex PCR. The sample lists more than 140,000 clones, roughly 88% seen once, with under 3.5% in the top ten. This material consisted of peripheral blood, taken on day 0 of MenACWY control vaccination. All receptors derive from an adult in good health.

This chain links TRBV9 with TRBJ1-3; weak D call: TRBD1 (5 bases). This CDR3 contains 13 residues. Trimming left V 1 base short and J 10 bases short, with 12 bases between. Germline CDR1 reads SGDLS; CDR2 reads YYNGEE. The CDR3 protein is CASSVRMGETIYF. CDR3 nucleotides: TGTGCCAGCAGCGTACGAATGGGGGAAACCATATATTTT.

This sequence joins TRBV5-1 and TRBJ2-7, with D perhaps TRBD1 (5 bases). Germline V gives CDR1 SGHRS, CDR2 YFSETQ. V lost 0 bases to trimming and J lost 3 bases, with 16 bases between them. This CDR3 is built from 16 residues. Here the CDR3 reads CASSLGALGQGYEQYF. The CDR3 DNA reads TGCGCCAGCAGCTTGGGGGCGCTGGGGCAGGGCTACGAGCAGTACTTC.

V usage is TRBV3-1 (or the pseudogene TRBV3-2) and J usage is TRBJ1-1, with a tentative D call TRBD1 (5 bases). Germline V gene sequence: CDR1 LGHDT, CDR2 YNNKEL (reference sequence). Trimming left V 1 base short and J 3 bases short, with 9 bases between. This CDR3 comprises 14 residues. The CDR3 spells CASSQVRGDTEAFF. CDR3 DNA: TGTGCCAGCAGCCAAGTTCGGGGGGACACTGAAGCTTTCTTT.

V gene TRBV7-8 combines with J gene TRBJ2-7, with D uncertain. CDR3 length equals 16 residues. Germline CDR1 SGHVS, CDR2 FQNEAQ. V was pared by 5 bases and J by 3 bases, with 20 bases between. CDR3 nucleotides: TGTGCCAGCAGCGATTCTGGACGGAGATCTCTCTACGAGCAGTACTTC. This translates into CASSDSGRRSLYEQYF. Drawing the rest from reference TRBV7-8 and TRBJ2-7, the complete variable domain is GAGVSQSPRYKVAKRGQDVALRCDPISGHVSLFWYQQALGQGPEFLTYFQNEAQLDKSGLPSDRFFAERPEGSVSTLKIQRTQQEDSAVYLCASSDSGRRSLYEQYFGPGTRLTVT.

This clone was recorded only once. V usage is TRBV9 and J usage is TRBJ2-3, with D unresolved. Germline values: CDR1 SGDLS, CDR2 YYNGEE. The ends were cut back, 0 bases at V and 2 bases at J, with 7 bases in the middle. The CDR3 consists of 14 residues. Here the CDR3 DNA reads TGTGCCAGCAGCGTAGACAGCAACACAGATACGCAGTATTTT. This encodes CASSVDSNTDTQYF. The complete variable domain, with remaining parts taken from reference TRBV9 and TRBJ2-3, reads DSGVTQTPKHLITATGQRVTLRCSPRSGDLSVYWYQQSLDQGLQFLIQYYNGEERAKGNILERFSAQQFPDLHSELNLSSLELGDSALYFCASSVDSNTDTQYFGPGTRLTVL.

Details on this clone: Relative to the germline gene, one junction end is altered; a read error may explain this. CDR3: CASSPSEANTGAFF. The CDR3 region has the DNA TGTGCCAGCAGCCCCTCAGAGGCGAACACTGGAGCTTTCTTT. J is TRBJ1-1 and V is TRBV3-1 (or the pseudogene TRBV3-2), with D uncertain. The germline CDR1 and CDR2 sequences are LGHDT and YNNKEL (reference sequence). The CDR3 sequence is 14 residues long.

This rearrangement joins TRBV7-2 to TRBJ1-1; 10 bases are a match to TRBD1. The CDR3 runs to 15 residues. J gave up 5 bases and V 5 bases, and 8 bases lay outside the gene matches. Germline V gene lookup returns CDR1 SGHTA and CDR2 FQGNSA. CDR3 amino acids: CASSPQGTGVTEAFF. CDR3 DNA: TGTGCCAGCAGCCCCCAGGGGACAGGGGTGACTGAAGCTTTCTTT. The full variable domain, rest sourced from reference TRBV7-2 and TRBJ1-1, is GAGVSQSPSNKVTEKGKDVELRCDPISGHTALYWYRQSLGQGLEFLIYFQGNSAPDKSGLPSDRFSAERTGGSVSTLTIQRTQQEDSAVYLCASSPQGTGVTEAFFGQGTRLTVV.

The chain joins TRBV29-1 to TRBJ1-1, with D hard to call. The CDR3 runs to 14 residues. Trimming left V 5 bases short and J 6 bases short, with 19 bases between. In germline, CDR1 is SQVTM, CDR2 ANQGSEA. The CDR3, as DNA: TGCAGCGTTATGAAAACACCATCCGAGTCTGAAGCTTTCTTT. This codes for CSVMKTPSESEAFF. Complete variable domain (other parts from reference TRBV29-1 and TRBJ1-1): SAVISQKPSRDICQRGTSLTIQCQVDSQVTMMFWYRQQPGQSLTLIATANQGSEATYESGFVIDKFPISRPNLTFSTLTVSNMSPEDSSIYLCSVMKTPSESEAFFGQGTRLTVV.

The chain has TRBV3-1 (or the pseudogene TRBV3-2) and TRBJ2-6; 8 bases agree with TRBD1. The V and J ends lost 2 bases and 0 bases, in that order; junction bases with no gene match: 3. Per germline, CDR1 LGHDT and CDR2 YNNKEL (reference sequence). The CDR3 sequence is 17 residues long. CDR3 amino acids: CASSQSQGASGANVLTF. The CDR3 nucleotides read TGTGCCAGCAGCCAATCTCAGGGGGCCTCTGGGGCCAACGTCCTGACTTTC.

The CDR3 DNA sequence: TGTGCCAGCTCGTACCGGGACAGGGTGAGCAATCAGCCCCAGCATTTT. Its protein is CASSYRDRVSNQPQHF. The chain couples TRBV18 to TRBJ1-5, with TRBD1 matching over 9 bases. Looked up from germline, CDR1 is KGHSH and CDR2 is LQKENI. The CDR3 sequence is 16 residues long. Trimming took 6 bases from V and 1 from J; bases not matched to a gene: 7.

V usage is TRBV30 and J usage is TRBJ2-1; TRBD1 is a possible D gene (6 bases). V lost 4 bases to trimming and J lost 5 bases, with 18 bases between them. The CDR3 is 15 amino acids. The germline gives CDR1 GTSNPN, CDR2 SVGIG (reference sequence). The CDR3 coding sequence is TGTGCCTGGAATTCGTGGGGACACACAAACAATGAGCAGTTCTTC. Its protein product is CAWNSWGHTNNEQFF.

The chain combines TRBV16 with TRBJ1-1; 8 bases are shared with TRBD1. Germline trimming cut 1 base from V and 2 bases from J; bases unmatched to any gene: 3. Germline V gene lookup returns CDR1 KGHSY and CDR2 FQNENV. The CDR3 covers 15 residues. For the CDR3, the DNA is TGTGCCAGCAGCCAATTACCAGGGGGCAACACTGAAGCTTTCTTT. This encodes CASSQLPGGNTEAFF.

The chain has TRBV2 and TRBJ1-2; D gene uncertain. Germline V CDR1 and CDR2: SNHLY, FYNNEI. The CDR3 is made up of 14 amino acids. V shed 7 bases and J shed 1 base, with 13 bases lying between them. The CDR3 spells CASTPPGFNYGYTF. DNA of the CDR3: TGTGCCAGCACCCCCCCGGGGTTTAACTATGGCTACACCTTC.

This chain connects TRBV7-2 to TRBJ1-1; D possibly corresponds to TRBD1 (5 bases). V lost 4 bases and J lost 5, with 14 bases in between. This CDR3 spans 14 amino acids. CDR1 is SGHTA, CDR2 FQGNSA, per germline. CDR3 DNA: TGTGCCAGCAGCTCGCTCTCTCGGGGGACTGAAGCTTTCTTT. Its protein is CASSSLSRGTEAFF.

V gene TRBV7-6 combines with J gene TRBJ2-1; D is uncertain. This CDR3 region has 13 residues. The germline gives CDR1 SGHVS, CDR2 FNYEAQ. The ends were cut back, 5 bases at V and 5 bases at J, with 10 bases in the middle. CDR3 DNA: TGTGCCAGCAGCACCGCCCCGGACAATGAGCAGTTCTTC. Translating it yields CASSTAPDNEQFF.

CDR3: CASSSQDNEQFF. The CDR3 coding sequence is TGTGCCAGCAGCTCCCAGGACAATGAGCAGTTCTTC. J is TRBJ2-1 and V is TRBV9; the D is unclear. The CDR3 length is 12 residues. Per the germline V gene, CDR1 is SGDLS and CDR2 is YYNGEE. Trimming stripped 4 bases from V and 5 bases from J, with 7 bases between.

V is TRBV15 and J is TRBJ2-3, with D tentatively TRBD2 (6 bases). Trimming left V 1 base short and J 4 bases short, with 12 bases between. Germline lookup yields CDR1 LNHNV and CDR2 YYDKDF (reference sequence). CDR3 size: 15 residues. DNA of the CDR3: TGTGCCACCAGCAGAGGGGACGGGAGATCAGATACGCAGTATTTT. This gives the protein CATSRGDGRSDTQYF.

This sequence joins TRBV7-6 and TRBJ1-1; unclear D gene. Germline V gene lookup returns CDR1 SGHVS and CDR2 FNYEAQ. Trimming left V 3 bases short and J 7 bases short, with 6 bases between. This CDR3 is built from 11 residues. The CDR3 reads CASSLGNEAFF. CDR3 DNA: TGTGCCAGCAGCTTGGGTAATGAAGCTTTCTTT. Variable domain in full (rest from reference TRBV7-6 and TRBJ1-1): GAGVSQSPRYKVTKRGQDVALRCDPISGHVSLYWYRQALGQGPEFLTYFNYEAQQDKSGLPNDRFSAERPEGSISTLTIQRTEQRDSAMYRCASSLGNEAFFGQGTRLTVV.

The CDR3 DNA follows: TGTGCCACCAGGGGTTCCCGCCGACCCACCGGGGAGCTGTTTTTT. It is translated as CATRGSRRPTGELFF. This chain uses TRBV15 with TRBJ2-2; unclear D gene. The CDR3 contains 15 residues. The germline CDR1 and CDR2 sequences are LNHNV and YYDKDF (reference sequence). Trimming removed 6 bases at V and 4 bases at J, with 15 bases between.

The CDR3 DNA reads TGTGCCAGCAGCTTAGACCCCAAGGGTAGCGGGGCGGCCAGGGATACGCAGTATTTT. It codes for CASSLDPKGSGAARDTQYF. The chain combines TRBV11-2 with TRBJ2-3, with 8 bases that match TRBD2. V shed 0 bases, J shed 6 bases, and the junction held 17 bases outside the gene matches. CDR1 and CDR2 from the germline V gene are SGHAT and FQNNGV. This CDR3 region has 19 residues.

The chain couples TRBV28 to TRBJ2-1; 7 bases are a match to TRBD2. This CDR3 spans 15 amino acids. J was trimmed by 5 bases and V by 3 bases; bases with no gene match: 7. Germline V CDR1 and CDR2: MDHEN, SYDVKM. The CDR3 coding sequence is TGTGCCAGCAGTTTGGGAGGGAGGATCAACAATGAGCAGTTCTTC. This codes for CASSLGGRINNEQFF.

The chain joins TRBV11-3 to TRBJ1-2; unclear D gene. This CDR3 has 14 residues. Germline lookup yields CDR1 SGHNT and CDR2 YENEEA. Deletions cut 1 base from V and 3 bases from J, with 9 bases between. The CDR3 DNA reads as TGTGCCAGCAGCTTAGTTGAGGGAGACTATGGCTACACCTTC. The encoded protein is CASSLVEGDYGYTF.

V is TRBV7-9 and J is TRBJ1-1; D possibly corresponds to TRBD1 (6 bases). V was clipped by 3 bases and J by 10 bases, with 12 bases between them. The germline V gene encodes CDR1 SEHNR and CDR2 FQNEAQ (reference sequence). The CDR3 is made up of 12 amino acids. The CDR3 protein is CASSFTTGTAFF. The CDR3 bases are TGTGCCAGCAGCTTCACGACAGGCACAGCTTTCTTT.

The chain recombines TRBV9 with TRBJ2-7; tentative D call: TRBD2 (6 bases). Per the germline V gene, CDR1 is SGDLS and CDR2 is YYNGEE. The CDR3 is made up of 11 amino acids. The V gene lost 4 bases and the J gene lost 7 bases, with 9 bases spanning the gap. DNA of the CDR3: TGTGCCAGCAGCCCTGGGGGGGAGCAGTACTTC. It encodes CASSPGGEQYF.

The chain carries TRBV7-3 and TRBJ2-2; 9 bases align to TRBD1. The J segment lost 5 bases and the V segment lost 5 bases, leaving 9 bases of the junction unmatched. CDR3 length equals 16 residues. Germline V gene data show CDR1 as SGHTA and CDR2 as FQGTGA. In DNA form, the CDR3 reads TGTGCCAGCAGCCGACGGACAGGGGTGCGGACCGGGGAGCTGTTTTTT. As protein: CASSRRTGVRTGELFF.

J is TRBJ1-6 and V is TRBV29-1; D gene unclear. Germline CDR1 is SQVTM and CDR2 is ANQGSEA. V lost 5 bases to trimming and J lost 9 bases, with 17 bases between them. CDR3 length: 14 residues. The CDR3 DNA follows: TGCAGCGTTTCTTTGGGTGCTGCGGGTTCACCCCTCCACTTT. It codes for CSVSLGAAGSPLHF.

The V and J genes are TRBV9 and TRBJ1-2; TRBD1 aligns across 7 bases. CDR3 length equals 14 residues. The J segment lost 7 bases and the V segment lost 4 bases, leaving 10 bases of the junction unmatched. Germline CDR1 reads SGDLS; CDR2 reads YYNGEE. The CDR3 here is CASSTPTGSPGYTF. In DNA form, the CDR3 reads TGTGCCAGCAGCACTCCGACAGGGTCCCCTGGCTACACCTTC. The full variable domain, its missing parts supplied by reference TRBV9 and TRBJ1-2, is DSGVTQTPKHLITATGQRVTLRCSPRSGDLSVYWYQQSLDQGLQFLIQYYNGEERAKGNILERFSAQQFPDLHSELNLSSLELGDSALYFCASSTPTGSPGYTFGSGTRLTVV.

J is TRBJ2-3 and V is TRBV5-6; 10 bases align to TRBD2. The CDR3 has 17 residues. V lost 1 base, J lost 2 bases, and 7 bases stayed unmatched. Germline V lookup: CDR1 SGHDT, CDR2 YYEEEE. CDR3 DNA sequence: TGTGCCAGCAGCTTGTCTAGCGGGAGAACTTACACAGATACGCAGTATTTT. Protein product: CASSLSSGRTYTDTQYF.